Listed below are T cell receptor beta chains from one sample, sequenced in a study of T cells in Graves' hyperthyroidism and ophthalmopathy. MiXCR, applied by TCRdb to the multiplex PCR reads, yields one record per CDR3 protein. The data contain under 550,000 distinct CDR3 sequences, 20% of them singletons. The sequencing input was blood. The source of these receptors is a man in his forties with Graves' ophthalmopathy. CDR3s include the opening cysteine and the closing phenylalanine or tryptophan. D genes are given only for firm matches.

J gene: TRBJ1-1; CDR3 length: 14; V gene: TRBV6-6; D gene: TRBD1; CDR3 protein: CASSYGAGGTEAFF
J gene: TRBJ2-5; CDR3 length: 14; V gene: TRBV18; D gene: TRBD1; CDR3 protein: CATNAQGNQETQYF
J gene: TRBJ2-3; CDR3 length: 15; V gene: TRBV2; D gene: .; CDR3 protein: CASSEAEISTDTQYF
J gene: TRBJ2-3; CDR3 length: 14; V gene: TRBV7-7; D gene: .; CDR3 protein: CASSLVQGADTQYF
J gene: TRBJ2-1; CDR3 length: 14; V gene: TRBV30; D gene: .; CDR3 protein: CASDLTASYNEQFF
J gene: TRBJ1-2; CDR3 length: 14; V gene: TRBV27; D gene: TRBD1; CDR3 protein: CASRGSGQGNGYTF
J gene: TRBJ1-4; CDR3 length: 15; V gene: TRBV12-3/TRBV12-4; D gene: .; CDR3 protein: CASSFRGAEGEKLFF
J gene: TRBJ1-1; CDR3 length: 14; V gene: TRBV5-1; D gene: .; CDR3 protein: CASSVTGSGTEAFF
J gene: TRBJ2-3; CDR3 length: 18; V gene: TRBV12-5; D gene: TRBD2; CDR3 protein: CASGLVRLAGGPGDTQYF
J gene: TRBJ2-1; CDR3 length: 15; V gene: TRBV20-1; D gene: .; CDR3 protein: CSATLLQVTYNEQFF
J gene: TRBJ2-7; CDR3 length: 14; V gene: TRBV6-4; D gene: .; CDR3 protein: CASSATVGSYEQYF
J gene: TRBJ1-4; CDR3 length: 15; V gene: TRBV7-2; D gene: TRBD1; CDR3 protein: CASSPDRGKVEKLFF
J gene: TRBJ2-2; CDR3 length: 13; V gene: TRBV7-9; D gene: .; CDR3 protein: CASSFGHTGELFF
J gene: TRBJ2-6; CDR3 length: 16; V gene: TRBV29-1; D gene: .; CDR3 protein: CSVEERQSSGANVLTF
J gene: TRBJ2-1; CDR3 length: 15; V gene: TRBV4-1; D gene: TRBD2; CDR3 protein: CASSFGLAGKNEQFF
J gene: TRBJ2-7; CDR3 length: 15; V gene: TRBV4-1; D gene: TRBD1; CDR3 protein: CASSYDEGAGYEQYF
J gene: TRBJ2-1; CDR3 length: 15; V gene: TRBV7-9; D gene: .; CDR3 protein: CASSTGTRGSNEQFF
J gene: TRBJ1-2; CDR3 length: 13; V gene: TRBV10-3; D gene: TRBD1; CDR3 protein: CAIRTDRGLGYTF
J gene: TRBJ1-5; CDR3 length: 14; V gene: TRBV16; D gene: .; CDR3 protein: CASSPDRSDQPQHF
J gene: TRBJ2-7; CDR3 length: 12; V gene: TRBV7-2; D gene: .; CDR3 protein: CASSTPPAEQYF
J gene: TRBJ2-3; CDR3 length: 15; V gene: TRBV19; D gene: TRBD2; CDR3 protein: CASSTGLAITDTQYF
J gene: TRBJ1-5; CDR3 length: 16; V gene: TRBV5-1; D gene: .; CDR3 protein: CASSLEGDTRHGPQHF
J gene: TRBJ2-5; CDR3 length: 16; V gene: TRBV5-1; D gene: TRBD2; CDR3 protein: CASSSGTSGGQETQYF
J gene: TRBJ2-1; CDR3 length: 17; V gene: TRBV11-2; D gene: TRBD2; CDR3 protein: CASSLGNPSGFLNEQFF
J gene: TRBJ2-7; CDR3 length: 15; V gene: TRBV4-3; D gene: TRBD1; CDR3 protein: CASSQERTGWGEQYF
J gene: TRBJ1-1; CDR3 length: 10; V gene: TRBV5-5; D gene: .; CDR3 protein: CASRGSTTFF
J gene: TRBJ2-5; CDR3 length: 15; V gene: TRBV12-3/TRBV12-4; D gene: TRBD2; CDR3 protein: CASSQGTSGRLAQYF
J gene: TRBJ1-2; CDR3 length: 14; V gene: TRBV27; D gene: .; CDR3 protein: CASSPSGQPDGYTF
J gene: TRBJ1-6; CDR3 length: 14; V gene: TRBV6-5; D gene: .; CDR3 protein: CASSYFTTSSPLHF
J gene: TRBJ2-5; CDR3 length: 14; V gene: TRBV6-6; D gene: TRBD2; CDR3 protein: CASSYSGGDSSLYF
J gene: TRBJ2-1; CDR3 length: 17; V gene: TRBV3-2; D gene: .; CDR3 protein: CASSPKNGKYSYNEQFF
J gene: TRBJ1-6; CDR3 length: 13; V gene: TRBV14; D gene: TRBD1; CDR3 protein: CASSLSGQTPLHF
J gene: TRBJ2-3; CDR3 length: 14; V gene: TRBV27; D gene: .; CDR3 protein: CASAPLGRTDTQYF
J gene: TRBJ2-7; CDR3 length: 14; V gene: TRBV19; D gene: TRBD1; CDR3 protein: CASDRQGAVYEQYF
J gene: TRBJ2-2; CDR3 length: 14; V gene: TRBV10-3; D gene: .; CDR3 protein: CAIRGTVNTGELFF
J gene: TRBJ2-2; CDR3 length: 18; V gene: TRBV4-3; D gene: TRBD2; CDR3 protein: CASSHNVLSGINTGELFF
J gene: TRBJ1-2; CDR3 length: 14; V gene: TRBV6-1; D gene: TRBD1; CDR3 protein: CASTPGQEVYGYTF
J gene: TRBJ2-7; CDR3 length: 15; V gene: TRBV18; D gene: .; CDR3 protein: CASSPSGTPGLEQYF
J gene: TRBJ2-1; CDR3 length: 14; V gene: TRBV20-1; D gene: TRBD2; CDR3 protein: CSCPSGIFYNEQFF
J gene: TRBJ2-3; CDR3 length: 16; V gene: TRBV10-3; D gene: TRBD1; CDR3 protein: CAISARQGRGTDTQYF
J gene: TRBJ2-2; CDR3 length: 15; V gene: TRBV7-6; D gene: .; CDR3 protein: CASSFPGSAGGELFF
J gene: TRBJ2-3; CDR3 length: 16; V gene: TRBV7-2; D gene: .; CDR3 protein: CASSLAGGPVPDTQYF
J gene: TRBJ2-5; CDR3 length: 18; V gene: TRBV7-3; D gene: TRBD1; CDR3 protein: CASSSLSGRGLGEETQYF
J gene: TRBJ2-7; CDR3 length: 12; V gene: TRBV28; D gene: .; CDR3 protein: CAIQGTRYEQYF
J gene: TRBJ2-1; CDR3 length: 16; V gene: TRBV9; D gene: TRBD2; CDR3 protein: CASSVGLAGSYNEQFF
J gene: TRBJ1-1; CDR3 length: 14; V gene: TRBV28; D gene: .; CDR3 protein: CASSSDTKNTEAFF
J gene: TRBJ1-1; CDR3 length: 14; V gene: TRBV27; D gene: .; CDR3 protein: CASSSEGPNTEAFF
J gene: TRBJ2-1; CDR3 length: 15; V gene: TRBV11-1; D gene: TRBD2; CDR3 protein: CASSLGSGRGHEQFF
J gene: .; CDR3 length: 15; V gene: TRBV20-1; D gene: TRBD1; CDR3 protein: CSAYRTGENYNEQYF
J gene: TRBJ2-1; CDR3 length: 14; V gene: TRBV5-4; D gene: TRBD1; CDR3 protein: CASTPGQGRNEQFF
J gene: TRBJ1-4; CDR3 length: 14; V gene: TRBV20-1; D gene: TRBD1; CDR3 protein: CSASQARGNEKLFF
J gene: TRBJ2-2; CDR3 length: 16; V gene: TRBV4-2; D gene: TRBD2; CDR3 protein: CASSQPAGGGAGELFF
J gene: TRBJ1-2; CDR3 length: 12; V gene: TRBV2; D gene: .; CDR3 protein: CASSESRSGYTF
J gene: TRBJ1-6; CDR3 length: 17; V gene: TRBV20-1; D gene: TRBD1; CDR3 protein: CSATGQGGVSYNSPLHF
J gene: TRBJ1-1; CDR3 length: 14; V gene: TRBV27; D gene: .; CDR3 protein: CASSFGQQNTEAFF